This T cell receptor beta chain was identified in a study of blood T cells in healthy people across ages. Points from the study as a whole: TCR beta diversity tracked closely with naive T cell percentage.

A second PCR of 7 to 11 cycles used a sample-barcoded 5' primer and a J-beta primer mix. TCRdb re-analysed the 5' RACE reads in MiXCR, keeping a single row per CDR3 protein. In the table there are about 780,000 distinct CDR3 sequences, about half of which are singletons. This clonotype was found a few times. Its antigen is not identified. CDR3 length equals 16 residues. Germline V gene lookup returns CDR1 LGHNA and CDR2 YNFKEQ. The V gene end was trimmed by 0 bases and the J gene end by 11 bases; junction bases not matched to a gene: 13. The donors, aged 6 to 90, were healthy Caucasians from Russia. The chain uses TRBV4-2 and TRBJ2-5, with 9 bases that match TRBD2. Sample: blood. This TCR was sampled from a man older than 75 in good health. This CDR3 is CASSQDLTSGYNEQYF. For the CDR3, the DNA is TGTGCCAGCAGCCAAGATTTGACTAGCGGATATAATGAGCAGTACTTC.